Following are 3 T cell receptor beta chains from one sample sequenced in a study of T cells expressing NK-cell markers. TCRdb reprocessed the 5' RACE reads and keeps a single row for each CDR3 protein, giving no DNA. The sample table includes roughly 390,000 distinct CDR3 sequences. Sequencing used blood T cells: a sorted CD56 or NKG2C T cell subset, CD4+ or CD8+ T cells, or bulk PBMC T cells (not recorded which). The origin of the receptors is a woman in her forties or fifties in good health.

The V and J genes are TRBV7-9 and TRBJ2-3; TCRdb's D call of TRBD1 is untestable without DNA. Germline CDR1 reads SEHNR; CDR2 reads FQNEAQ (reference sequence). The CDR3 runs 13 residues. CDR3 amino acids: CASSDGGTDTQYF.

The rearrangement links TRBV5-5 to TRBJ2-1; TCRdb lists TRBD1, though no DNA is available to test this call. CDR1 and CDR2 from the germline V gene are SGHKS and YYEKEE (reference sequence). The CDR3 sequence is 13 residues long. The CDR3 is CASSTDRVWEQFF.

CDR3 loop: CASSEPGQGGEKLFF. The J gene is TRBJ1-4, the V gene TRBV25-1; with no DNA, the TCRdb D assignment of TRBD1 cannot be verified. CDR3 length: 15 residues. Germline V gene lookup returns CDR1 MGHDK and CDR2 SYGVNS.